These 22 T cell receptor beta chains came from one sample sequenced in a study of blood T cell repertoires in COVID-19. The method was immunoSEQ multiplex PCR; TCRdb's version includes in-frame clones alone and lacks a portion of them. The sample contains about 66,000 clones, approximately 91% of which appear only once. The specimen was peripheral blood. The receptor source for this set is a human donor in a cohort sampled during active COVID-19.

The V gene is TRBV7-2, the J gene TRBJ2-3, with D possibly being TRBD2 (6 bases). There are 13 residues in the CDR3. The V and J ends lost 3 bases and 3 bases respectively, with 7 bases between them. In germline, CDR1 is SGHTA, CDR2 FQGNSA. The DNA for the CDR3 is TGTGCCAGCAGCTTGGGGGGAACAGATACGCAGTATTTT. This codes for CASSLGGTDTQYF.

As to this clone: One base away lies a much larger clone, so this may be a sequencing read error. As DNA, the CDR3 is TGCGCCAGCAGCCCCGAGGGGGTCGCATGGGGAAATCAGCCCCAGCATTTT. This gives the protein CASSPEGVAWGNQPQHF. J is TRBJ1-5 and V is TRBV4-1; weak D call: TRBD1 (6 bases). Germline loops: CDR1 MGHRA, CDR2 YSYEKL. The CDR3 runs 17 residues. The germline V and J ends were trimmed by 4 bases and 4 bases, with 20 bases remaining between them.

V gene TRBV11-2 combines with J gene TRBJ1-2, with D perhaps TRBD1 (5 bases). V lost 5 bases, J lost 5 bases, and 12 bases lay in between. CDR3 length: 13 amino acids. CDR1 is SGHAT, CDR2 FQNNGV, per germline. This CDR3 reads CASSVGGRYGYTF. CDR3 bases: TGTGCCAGCAGCGTGGGGGGGAGATATGGCTACACCTTC.

The V gene is TRBV4-1, the J gene TRBJ1-2; 7 bases align to TRBD1. The V and J ends lost 2 bases and 1 base, in that order; junction bases with no gene match: 4. Germline V lookup: CDR1 MGHRA, CDR2 YSYEKL. The CDR3 extends over 15 amino acids. CDR3 in amino acids: CASSQPQGVNYGYTF. Written as DNA, the CDR3 is TGCGCCAGCAGCCAACCTCAGGGGGTTAACTATGGCTACACCTTC.

CDR3 nucleotides: TGCAGCGTAAGGGGCAGGTACACAGATACGCAGTATTTT. As protein: CSVRGRYTDTQYF. The V call is TRBV29-1, the J call TRBJ2-3; possible D gene TRBD1, 5 bases. Germline values: CDR1 SQVTM, CDR2 ANQGSEA. The CDR3 has 13 residues. V lost 6 bases and J 2 bases, leaving 12 bases between the germline ends.

In its sample, this clone was seen once. The chain employs TRBV29-1 and TRBJ1-5; TRBD1 agrees at 8 bases. Unmatched junction bases numbered 5, after V lost 6 bases and J lost 4 bases. Germline V lookup: CDR1 SQVTM, CDR2 ANQGSEA. The CDR3 contains 13 residues. The DNA for the CDR3 is TGCAGCGTCAAGGACAGGGATAATCAGCCCCAGCATTTT. Its translation: CSVKDRDNQPQHF.

In DNA, the CDR3 is TGCGCCAGCAGCTCCGGGACACACCAAGAGACCCAGTACTTC. Translated, it gives CASSSGTHQETQYF. V usage is TRBV5-1 and J usage is TRBJ2-5, with a weak D call TRBD1 (6 bases). Trimming took off 3 bases at V and 0 bases at J, with 9 bases between the two ends. The V gene's germline CDR1 is SGHRS and CDR2 YFSETQ. The length of the CDR3 is 14 residues.

The chain employs TRBV6-6 and TRBJ2-7, with TRBD2 matching over 9 bases. Germline CDR1 and CDR2: MNHNY and SVGAGI (reference sequence). The CDR3 runs to 15 residues. V lost 2 bases to trimming and J lost 4 bases; unmatched junction nucleotides: 6. CDR3 DNA sequence: TGTGCCAGCAGTTACCTGGGCGGGGGGGCATACGAGCAGTACTTC. As protein: CASSYLGGGAYEQYF.

The chain employs TRBV15 and TRBJ2-1, with TRBD2 identical over 15 bases. J lost 4 bases, V lost 4 bases, and 8 bases had no gene match. The CDR3 sequence is 18 residues long. CDR1 and CDR2 from the germline V gene are LNHNV and YYDKDF (reference sequence). The CDR3 reads CATSTRVGTSGGYNEQFF. In nucleotides, the CDR3 is TGTGCCACCAGCACCCGAGTCGGGACTAGCGGGGGGTACAATGAGCAGTTCTTC.

This chain links TRBV9 with TRBJ2-3; the match to TRBD2 covers 10 bases. J lost 2 bases, V lost 3 bases, and 9 bases had no gene match. CDR1 is SGDLS, CDR2 YYNGEE, per germline. This CDR3 spans 17 amino acids. The CDR3 DNA is TGTGCCAGCAGCGCCCACGCAGCGGGGGGGCACACAGATACGCAGTATTTT. This codes for CASSAHAAGGHTDTQYF.

J is TRBJ1-1 and V is TRBV7-9; weak D call: TRBD1 (6 bases). Germline lookup yields CDR1 SEHNR and CDR2 FQNEAQ (reference sequence). The CDR3 sequence is 15 residues long. V lost 4 bases to trimming and J lost 4 bases, with 16 bases between them. The CDR3 DNA sequence: TGTGCCAGCAGCTCGGGACAACCCAGTGGCACTGAAGCTTTCTTT. Translated, it gives CASSSGQPSGTEAFF.

The genes are TRBV12-5 and TRBJ2-3; D not resolved. From germline, CDR1 is LGHNT and CDR2 FRNRAP. This CDR3 has 17 residues. V was cut by 1 base and J by 0 bases, with 14 bases left in between. CDR3 residues: CASGLAEAVLSTDTQYF. The CDR3 nucleotides read TGTGCTAGTGGTTTGGCCGAGGCGGTTCTAAGCACAGATACGCAGTATTTT.

The chain recombines TRBV5-1 with TRBJ2-5, with D perhaps TRBD2 (6 bases). Between the trimmed V and J ends, which lost 4 bases and 5 bases, there was a span of 12 bases. CDR3 length equals 13 residues. Germline V gives CDR1 SGHRS, CDR2 YFSETQ. CDR3 sequence: CASSRGRGETQYF. CDR3 nucleotide sequence: TGCGCCAGCAGCAGGGGACGGGGGGAGACCCAGTACTTC.

The rearrangement uses TRBV19 and TRBJ1-1; 10 nucleotides agree with TRBD1. V dropped 4 bases and J dropped 6; count of bases not matched to a gene: 8. The CDR3 is made up of 15 amino acids. In germline, CDR1 is LNHDA, CDR2 SQIVND (reference sequence). CDR3 sequence reads: CASSRGDRGIPEAFF. DNA of the CDR3: TGTGCCAGTAGTAGGGGGGACAGGGGAATTCCTGAAGCTTTCTTT.

The V call is TRBV6-2 or TRBV6-3, the J call TRBJ1-5, with unresolved D. There are 16 residues in the CDR3. Germline CDR1 is MNHEY and CDR2 is SVGEGT. Trimming shortened V by 0 bases and J by 0 bases, and 9 bases separated the two germline ends. This CDR3 is CASSYSGTSSNQPQHF. CDR3 in DNA: TGTGCCAGCAGTTACTCTGGCACCAGTAGCAATCAGCCCCAGCATTTT.

This clone was detected once. The J gene is TRBJ2-1, the V gene TRBV7-9; 12 bases agree with TRBD1. The CDR3 loop spans 18 amino acids. CDR1 is SEHNR and CDR2 is FQNEAQ in the germline V gene (reference sequence). V shed 8 bases and J 4 bases; nucleotides not matched to a gene: 15. The chain's CDR3 is CASDPGQGARRNYNEQFF. The CDR3 DNA sequence: TGTGCCAGCGATCCGGGACAGGGGGCAAGACGCAATTACAATGAGCAGTTCTTC.

This sequence joins TRBV5-1 and TRBJ2-2; 9 bases line up with TRBD2. The germline V gene has CDR1 SGHRS and CDR2 YFSETQ. This CDR3 contains 17 residues. Trimming at V came to 3 bases and at J to 0 bases, leaving 6 bases not matched to a gene. CDR3 in amino acids: CASSSRAGGANTGELFF. As DNA, the CDR3 is TGCGCCAGCAGCTCACGAGCGGGGGGCGCGAACACCGGGGAGCTGTTTTTT. Using reference TRBV5-1 and TRBJ2-2 for the parts outside the CDR3, the full variable domain is KAGVTQTPRYLIKTRGQQVTLSCSPISGHRSVSWYQQTPGQGLQFLFEYFSETQRNKGNFPGRFSGRQFSNSRSEMNVSTLELGDSALYLCASSSRAGGANTGELFFGEGSRLTVL.

The rearrangement uses TRBV5-6 and TRBJ2-1; TRBD2 matches at 11 bases. Trimming took 2 bases from V and 4 from J; bases not matched to a gene: 8. Germline CDR1 is SGHDT and CDR2 is YYEEEE. The CDR3 extends over 17 amino acids. The chain's CDR3 is CASSLGPSGRNYNEQFF. CDR3 sequence (DNA): TGTGCCAGCAGCTTAGGACCTAGCGGGAGGAATTACAATGAGCAGTTCTTC.

The genes are TRBV6-5 and TRBJ2-7; D ambiguous. Germline-derived CDR1 and CDR2 are MNHEY and SVGAGI. This CDR3 comprises 11 residues. V lost 6 bases, J lost 3 bases, and 6 bases lay in between. The CDR3 region is CASRRDYEQYF. The CDR3 DNA reads TGTGCCAGCAGGAGAGACTACGAGCAGTACTTC.

The V call is TRBV19, the J call TRBJ1-1; 10 bases fit TRBD1. The CDR3 is made up of 14 amino acids. Germline values: CDR1 LNHDA, CDR2 SQIVND (reference sequence). V shed 6 bases and J 1 base; nucleotides not matched to a gene: 2. The CDR3 nucleotides read TGTGCCAGTAGGGGACAGGGGACGAACACTGAAGCTTTCTTT. Translation: CASRGQGTNTEAFF.

This rearrangement joins TRBV15 to TRBJ1-2; 7 positions match TRBD1. Germline V gene sequence: CDR1 LNHNV, CDR2 YYDKDF (reference sequence). Trimming at V came to 0 bases and at J to 2 bases, leaving 0 bases not matched to a gene. The CDR3 is made up of 14 amino acids. The chain's CDR3 is CATSREGGNYGYTF. CDR3 nucleotides: TGTGCCACCAGCAGAGAAGGGGGCAACTATGGCTACACCTTC.

The rearrangement joins TRBV11-3 to TRBJ2-2; the D gene is possibly TRBD1 (8 bases). The germline V gene encodes CDR1 SGHNT and CDR2 YENEEA. V shed 5 bases and J shed 6 bases, with 16 bases lying between them. The CDR3 has 15 residues. This chain's CDR3 is CASSQGQGGAGELFF. As DNA, the CDR3 is TGTGCCAGCAGCCAAGGACAGGGAGGGGCCGGGGAGCTGTTTTTT.